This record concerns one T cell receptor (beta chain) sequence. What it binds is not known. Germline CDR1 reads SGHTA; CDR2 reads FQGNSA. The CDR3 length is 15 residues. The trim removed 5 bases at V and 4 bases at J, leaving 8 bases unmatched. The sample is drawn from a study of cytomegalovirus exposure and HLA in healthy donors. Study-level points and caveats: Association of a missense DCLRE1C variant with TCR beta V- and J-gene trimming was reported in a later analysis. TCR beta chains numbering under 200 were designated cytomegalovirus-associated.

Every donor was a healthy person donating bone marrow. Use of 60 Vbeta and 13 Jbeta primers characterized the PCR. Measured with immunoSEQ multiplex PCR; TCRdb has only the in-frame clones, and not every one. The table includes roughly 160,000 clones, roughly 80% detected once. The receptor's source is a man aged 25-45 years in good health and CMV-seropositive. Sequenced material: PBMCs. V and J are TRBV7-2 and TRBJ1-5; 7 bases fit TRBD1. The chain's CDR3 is CASSTEQGPNQPQHF. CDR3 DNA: TGTGCCAGCAGCACAGAACAGGGGCCGAATCAGCCCCAGCATTTT.